This TCR beta chain was sequenced during a study of T-cell memory formation after mild COVID-19. Whole-study findings and limits: CD4+ contracting clones were mainly CM and EM; CD8+ ones, EMRA.

From the 5' RACE reads, TCRdb called clonotypes with MiXCR, one entry per CDR3 protein. Of some 130,000 distinct CDR3 sequences listed, about 18% are singletons. Ten or more counts support this clonotype. Its cognate antigen is unknown. Losses at the gene ends were 0 bases for V and 8 bases for J; bases not matched to a gene: 6. CDR3 size: 14 residues. Germline-derived CDR1 and CDR2 are DFQATT and SNEGSKA (reference sequence). Sequenced sample: PBMCs or a T cell subset sorted from them (not recorded which). The genes are TRBV20-1 and TRBJ1-5; 8 positions match TRBD1. The origin of this receptor is a young man who had mild COVID-19 (a few samples of this study predate the infection). Cell type and time point are not known. CDR3 sequence (DNA): TGCAGTGCTAGAGATAACAGGGGGGGGGAGCCCCAGCATTTT. This encodes CSARDNRGGEPQHF.